The rows below give T cell receptor beta chains drawn from one sample of a study of shared clonotypes between healthy human individuals. Using immunoSEQ multiplex PCR, the repertoire was profiled, and TCRdb retains in-frame clones only, with some absent. The data show 950,000 to 1,300,000 clones, about 76% seen once. Sequences were obtained from memory CD4+ T cells sorted from blood. All receptors derive from a man aged 18 to 30 in good health. CDR3s leave out the opening cysteine and the closing phenylalanine or tryptophan. D genes are given only for firm matches. A clone size is listed for some rows: how often the clone was seen (once, few, many), or a class if it is expanded.

CDR3 protein: ASSSMSRGTDTQY; clone size: once; D gene: TRBD1; V gene: TRBV18
CDR3 protein: SVDRGREQY; clone size: few; D gene: TRBD1; V gene: TRBV29-1
CDR3 protein: ASSEGDTRYEQY; clone size: once; D gene: -; V gene: TRBV6-1
CDR3 protein: ASSSRADYEQY; clone size: -; D gene: -; V gene: TRBV7-2
CDR3 protein: ASSQDRWSSYEQY; clone size: -; D gene: -; V gene: TRBV5-5
CDR3 protein: ASSLGDRVHEQY; clone size: -; D gene: TRBD1; V gene: TRBV5-1
CDR3 protein: ASSLGTGQKAYEQY; clone size: once; D gene: -; V gene: TRBV5-4
CDR3 protein: ASSAGGLSTDTQY; clone size: -; D gene: -; V gene: TRBV6-6
CDR3 protein: ASSDGSNGEQY; clone size: -; D gene: -; V gene: TRBV5-6
CDR3 protein: ASSESPPGRYYGYT; clone size: few; D gene: -; V gene: TRBV6-1
CDR3 protein: ASRPGQGKAF; clone size: -; D gene: TRBD1; V gene: TRBV6-1
CDR3 protein: ASSLSPGNYNEQF; clone size: -; D gene: -; V gene: TRBV5-1
CDR3 protein: ASSFNREPNTEAF; clone size: -; D gene: -; V gene: TRBV5-1
CDR3 protein: ASSRDTRSGQF; clone size: -; D gene: -; V gene: TRBV2
CDR3 protein: ASSFRGQIDEQY; clone size: -; D gene: TRBD1; V gene: TRBV5-5
CDR3 protein: ASSQGPEGGRYSPLH; clone size: -; D gene: TRBD1; V gene: TRBV4-1
CDR3 protein: ASSLLGQETQY; clone size: -; D gene: -; V gene: TRBV7-2
CDR3 protein: ASSLGGTSNYGYT; clone size: -; D gene: -; V gene: TRBV11-2
CDR3 protein: ASSIDGGGGQPQH; clone size: once; D gene: TRBD1; V gene: TRBV19
CDR3 protein: ASSLNSGGEQF; clone size: -; D gene: TRBD2; V gene: TRBV7-2
CDR3 protein: AWSKGGANYGYT; clone size: -; D gene: TRBD1; V gene: TRBV30
CDR3 protein: ASSIGGQVNYGYT; clone size: -; D gene: TRBD1; V gene: TRBV19
CDR3 protein: ASSLSGQGTFETQY; clone size: -; D gene: TRBD1; V gene: TRBV5-6
CDR3 protein: ASSPPNRDLPEAF; clone size: -; D gene: -; V gene: TRBV18
CDR3 protein: ASSQGQGEAF; clone size: -; D gene: TRBD1; V gene: TRBV6-5
CDR3 protein: ASSESVTSGTSSTDTQY; clone size: -; D gene: TRBD2; V gene: TRBV6-1
CDR3 protein: ASRWPGRGGYT; clone size: -; D gene: -; V gene: TRBV19
CDR3 protein: ASSATGGKGQETQY; clone size: -; D gene: TRBD1; V gene: TRBV4-1
CDR3 protein: ASNTGGNYGYT; clone size: few; D gene: TRBD1; V gene: TRBV2
CDR3 protein: ASSLNSANTEAF; clone size: -; D gene: -; V gene: TRBV18
CDR3 protein: ASSQDYGGGSYNEQF; clone size: -; D gene: TRBD2; V gene: TRBV4-3
CDR3 protein: ASSRSGAYEQY; clone size: once; D gene: -; V gene: TRBV19
CDR3 protein: ASRTGASGRARSTDTQY; clone size: -; D gene: TRBD2; V gene: TRBV6-4
CDR3 protein: ASSLGDREETQY; clone size: -; D gene: TRBD1; V gene: TRBV5-1
CDR3 protein: ASSYLAGATNEQF; clone size: -; D gene: TRBD2; V gene: TRBV6-6
CDR3 protein: ATSLLRGRSATDTQY; clone size: few; D gene: -; V gene: TRBV15
CDR3 protein: ASSPLHLVDNEQF; clone size: few; D gene: -; V gene: TRBV4-1
CDR3 protein: ASSLSVETQY; clone size: -; D gene: -; V gene: TRBV14
CDR3 protein: ASRERGSEQY; clone size: -; D gene: -; V gene: TRBV27
CDR3 protein: ASSPGQTVSTDTQY; clone size: -; D gene: -; V gene: TRBV5-8
CDR3 protein: ASNARGMAGHGDTQY; clone size: -; D gene: -; V gene: TRBV7-2
CDR3 protein: ASTRHNEQF; clone size: -; D gene: -; V gene: TRBV19
CDR3 protein: ASSQEGSGGRNEQF; clone size: -; D gene: TRBD2; V gene: TRBV4-1